The clone carrying this TCR beta chain was detected only once. Its antigen is undetermined. This specimen belongs to a study of T cells in Graves' hyperthyroidism and ophthalmopathy. Study-wide findings and caveats: Before onset, by a median of around six months, the model predicted ophthalmopathy.

V gave up 6 bases and J gave up 5 bases; unmatched junction bases: 6. The CDR3 is made up of 13 amino acids. The germline V gene encodes CDR1 SGHVS and CDR2 FNYEAQ. Stable hyperthyroidism: no ophthalmopathy progression over 18 months of follow-up. Hyperthyroidism, newly diagnosed and lasting under 2 months, affected patients aged 18 to 65. TCR beta CDR3 regions were amplified from RNA transcripts. Researchers ran a first-round RT-PCR on the TCR CDR3 using the HTBI primer set. A single record per CDR3 protein comes from TCRdb applying MiXCR to the multiplex PCR reads. This sample yields fewer than 750,000 distinct CDR3 sequences, of which 35% to 55% are seen a single time; more than 7.5% belongs to the top ten.

The sequence was collected from a young woman with Graves' hyperthyroidism. Sequencing was carried out using peripheral blood or thyroid tissue (not recorded which). This chain connects TRBV7-6 to TRBJ2-5; 7 positions match TRBD1. The CDR3 DNA follows: TGTGCCAGCAGTGAAGGGGGCGGTGAGACCCAGTACTTC. As protein: CASSEGGGETQYF. The complete variable domain, with remaining parts taken from reference TRBV7-6 and TRBJ2-5, reads GAGVSQSPRYKVTKRGQDVALRCDPISGHVSLYWYRQALGQGPEFLTYFNYEAQQDKSGLPNDRFSAERPEGSISTLTIQRTEQRDSAMYRCASSEGGGETQYFGPGTRLLVL.